These T cell receptor beta chains were read from a single sample in a study of cytomegalovirus exposure and HLA in healthy donors. Sequencing used immunoSEQ multiplex PCR; TCRdb keeps in-frame clones, though not all of them. This table has roughly 190,000 clones, 87% appearing once. Material: PBMCs. The receptors shown here come from a boy aged 2 to 10 in good health and CMV-seronegative. CDR3s leave out the opening cysteine and the closing phenylalanine or tryptophan. The D gene is left open where the match is weak. For some rows the clone size is stated as once, few or many, or as a class when expanded; others skip it.

NA	TRBV27	TRBD1	TRBJ2-7	ASSPDPRGRYEQY
NA	TRBV7-6	TRBD1	TRBJ1-3	ASSLEGTGVRTIY
NA	TRBV2	NA	TRBJ2-6	ASSGQSGGANVLT
NA	TRBV27	TRBD1	TRBJ1-2	ASSLKERQGAVYGYT
NA	TRBV30	NA	TRBJ1-1	AWKALRGTEAF
NA	TRBV2	NA	TRBJ2-5	ASSALIGGETQY
NA	TRBV6-6	NA	TRBJ1-2	ASSNRENYGYT
NA	TRBV27	TRBD2	TRBJ2-1	ASSVYRAGVHMNEQF
NA	TRBV14	NA	TRBJ2-7	ASSQTQTESYEQY
NA	TRBV9	NA	TRBJ2-1	ASSVAGYNEQF
NA	TRBV28	TRBD1	TRBJ1-4	ASSFRGLPNEKLF
once	TRBV25-1	NA	TRBJ2-3	ASSDSSMDTQY
NA	TRBV29-1	NA	TRBJ1-1	SVELRSGASEAF
NA	TRBV5-4	NA	TRBJ2-1	ASSRMDSYSYNEQF
NA	TRBV2	NA	TRBJ2-1	ASTVGSSSYNEQF
NA	TRBV2	NA	TRBJ2-1	ASRQAASSYNEQF
NA	TRBV6-5	NA	TRBJ1-3	ASSPTGRSGNTIY
NA	TRBV27	NA	TRBJ1-2	ASSSGDGYT
NA	TRBV11-2	TRBD2	TRBJ2-7	ASSSLRGGWEQY
NA	TRBV28	NA	TRBJ1-2	ASSRPGTLNYGYT
NA	TRBV19	TRBD1	TRBJ1-4	ASSTGRGLGEKLF
NA	TRBV5-4	NA	TRBJ2-1	ASSLSTGNEQF
few	TRBV5-6	TRBD1	TRBJ1-2	ASRGTGAADGYT
NA	TRBV4-1	NA	TRBJ1-1	ASSQGIQMNTEAF
NA	TRBV6-6	NA	TRBJ2-1	ASQGVGYSNEQF
NA	TRBV28	NA	TRBJ2-3	ASSRRFTDTQY
NA	TRBV4-1	TRBD1	TRBJ1-6	ASNQAGTVHSPLH
few	TRBV4-1	NA	TRBJ2-7	ASSQDTSRTYEQY
NA	TRBV6-1	TRBD1	TRBJ2-4	ASSDRGLSKNIQY
once	TRBV7-9	NA	TRBJ1-6	ASSLVPSNNSPLH
NA	TRBV7-2	NA	TRBJ2-3	ASGARDTQY
NA	TRBV2	TRBD1	TRBJ2-4	ASSSGTGEY
NA	TRBV27	TRBD1	TRBJ1-4	ASSSYQGQGLEKLF
NA	TRBV29-1	TRBD1	TRBJ1-2	SVGSGGGYT
NA	TRBV7-8	NA	TRBJ2-4	ASSFQPRGSKNIQY
NA	TRBV6-5	NA	TRBJ2-5	ASRATGIETQY
NA	TRBV30	TRBD1	TRBJ1-5	AWSGNRGLQPQH
NA	TRBV6-1	TRBD1	TRBJ2-5	ASSDRTGGQETQY
NA	TRBV19	TRBD1	TRBJ1-2	ASSSTGEVRIYGYT
NA	TRBV7-9	NA	NA	ASSLILEQY
NA	TRBV2	NA	TRBJ2-4	ASQVMTGASGIQY
NA	TRBV27	TRBD1	TRBJ1-2	ASSLGYRGFYGYT
NA	TRBV21-1	NA	TRBJ2-1	ASSRRVASGRWTEQF
NA	TRBV30	TRBD2	TRBJ2-2	AWRLAGAFGELF
NA	TRBV19	NA	TRBJ1-5	ASSGRDWEQPQH
NA	TRBV5-8	TRBD1	TRBJ1-6	ASSPRDRGHNSPLH
NA	TRBV27	TRBD2	TRBJ2-4	ASSFFGGGVWSIQY
NA	TRBV5-1	TRBD2	TRBJ2-1	ASSFAGGYNEQF